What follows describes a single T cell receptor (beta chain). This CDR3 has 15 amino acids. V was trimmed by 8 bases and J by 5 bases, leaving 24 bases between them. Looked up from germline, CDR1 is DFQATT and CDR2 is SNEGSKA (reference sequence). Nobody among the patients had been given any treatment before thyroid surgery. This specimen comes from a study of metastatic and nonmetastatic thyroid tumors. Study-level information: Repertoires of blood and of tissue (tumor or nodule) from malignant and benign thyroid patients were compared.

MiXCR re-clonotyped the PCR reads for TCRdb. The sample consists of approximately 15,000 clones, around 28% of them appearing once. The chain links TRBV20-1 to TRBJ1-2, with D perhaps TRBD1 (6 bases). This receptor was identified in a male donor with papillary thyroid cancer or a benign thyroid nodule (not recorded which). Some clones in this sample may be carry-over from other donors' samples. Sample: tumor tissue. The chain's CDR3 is CSLAMGGAEGYGYTF. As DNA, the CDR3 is TGCAGTTTAGCGATGGGGGGGGCGGAAGGATATGGCTACACCTTC.